The source of this T cell receptor (beta chain) is a study of control samples from healthy donors and cancer patients. Germline V gives CDR1 LGHDT, CDR2 YNNKEL (reference sequence). Losses at the gene ends were 2 bases for V and 6 bases for J; bases not matched to a gene: 8. The CDR3 is 16 residues long. Using immunoSEQ multiplex PCR, the repertoire was profiled, and TCRdb retains in-frame clones only, with some absent. This sample has under 150,000 clones; about 93% occur once, and the top ten carry around 1.6%. The chain joins TRBV3-1 (or the pseudogene TRBV3-2) to TRBJ2-1; 9 bases are a match to TRBD2. The source material was PBMCs. The receptor's source is a man between 50 and 59 years old with head and neck cancer. As DNA, the CDR3 is TGTGCCAGCAGCCAAAGACCGCCAGCGGGGGGCAATGAGCAGTTCTTC. It encodes CASSQRPPAGGNEQFF.